Presented here are 24 T cell receptor beta chains from one specimen sequenced in a study of blood T cell repertoires in COVID-19. Profiling relied on immunoSEQ multiplex PCR, and the TCRdb table lists in-frame clones only, not all of them. The sample lists about 91,000 clones, 80% to 90% occurring once. The specimen was peripheral blood. All receptors derive from a woman between 65 and 79 years old with acute or convalescent COVID-19.

The chain joins TRBV28 to TRBJ2-6; D may be TRBD2 (5 bases). The CDR3 runs 14 residues. V was cut by 7 bases and J by 5 bases, with 12 bases left in between. From germline, CDR1 is MDHEN and CDR2 SYDVKM. CDR3 residues: CASTGSFRANVLTF. CDR3 DNA sequence: TGTGCCAGCACGGGGAGCTTCAGGGCCAACGTCCTGACTTTC. The variable domain in full, completed from reference TRBV28 and TRBJ2-6, reads DVKVTQSSRYLVKRTGEKVFLECVQDMDHENMFWYRQDPGLGLRLIYFSYDVKMKEKGDIPEGYSVSREKKERFSLILESASTNQTSMYLCASTGSFRANVLTFGAGSRLTVL.

V gene TRBV19 combines with J gene TRBJ2-7, with 9 bases lining up with TRBD1. The CDR3 runs to 14 residues. Trimming cost V 3 bases and J 4 bases; bases outside gene matches: 4. In germline, CDR1 is LNHDA, CDR2 SQIVND (reference sequence). The CDR3 loop is CASSIGTGQYEQYF. In DNA form, the CDR3 reads TGTGCCAGTAGTATCGGGACAGGGCAATACGAGCAGTACTTC. Using reference TRBV19 and TRBJ2-7 for the parts outside the CDR3, the full variable domain is DGGITQSPKYLFRKEGQNVTLSCEQNLNHDAMYWYRQDPGQGLRLIYYSQIVNDFQKGDIAEGYSVSREKKESFPLTVTSAQKNPTAFYLCASSIGTGQYEQYFGPGTRLTVT.

The chain combines TRBV11-2 with TRBJ2-3; the D gene is possibly TRBD1 (6 bases). V gave up 7 bases and J gave up 3 bases, with 17 bases separating them. From germline, CDR1 is SGHAT and CDR2 FQNNGV. CDR3 size: 15 residues. This CDR3 reads CASNRPEQGTDTQYF. CDR3 sequence (DNA): TGTGCCAGCAACCGCCCGGAACAGGGAACAGATACGCAGTATTTT.

The rearrangement links TRBV6-5 to TRBJ1-1; TRBD1 matches 8 bases. Germline CDR1 and CDR2: MNHEY and SVGAGI. The J segment lost 4 bases and the V segment lost 4 bases, leaving 2 bases of the junction unmatched. This CDR3 spans 13 amino acids. For the CDR3, the DNA is TGTGCCAGCAGTTCTACAGGGGGCACTGAAGCTTTCTTT. This codes for CASSSTGGTEAFF.

This clone was counted a single time. The chain employs TRBV2 and TRBJ2-5, with D possibly TRBD1 on 5 matching bases. The CDR3 extends over 14 amino acids. Deletions cut 8 bases from V and 2 bases from J, with 15 bases between. Germline loops: CDR1 SNHLY, CDR2 FYNNEI. The CDR3 DNA follows: TGTGCCAGCTTAAGGGGCTTTAATCAAGAGACCCAGTACTTC. As protein: CASLRGFNQETQYF.

This chain connects TRBV15 to TRBJ2-7, with a tentative D call TRBD2 (5 bases). V lost 0 bases to trimming and J lost 6 bases, with 12 bases between them. Germline V lookup: CDR1 LNHNV, CDR2 YYDKDF (reference sequence). The CDR3 totals 14 residues. This CDR3 reads CATSRDLGETEQYF. CDR3 sequence (DNA): TGTGCCACCAGCAGAGATCTCGGGGAGACCGAGCAGTACTTC.

The rearrangement joins TRBV5-1 to TRBJ2-5; TRBD1 agrees at 8 bases. V trimming: 3 bases; J trimming: 2 bases; junction bases outside the gene matches: 3. This CDR3 has 14 residues. Germline CDR1 and CDR2: SGHRS and YFSETQ. CDR3 protein: CASSYGQGQETQYF. The CDR3 nucleotides are TGCGCCAGCAGCTATGGACAGGGACAAGAGACCCAGTACTTC.

This chain joins TRBV19 and TRBJ1-4, with a possible D match to TRBD1 (5 bases). This CDR3 comprises 12 residues. Germline assignment: CDR1 LNHDA and CDR2 SQIVND (reference sequence). V gave up 3 bases and J gave up 8 bases, with 7 bases separating them. CDR3 DNA: TGTGCCAGTAGTATTGGGGCCGAAAAACTGTTTTTT. Translating it yields CASSIGAEKLFF.

The genes are TRBV7-9 and TRBJ2-5; TRBD2 matches at 15 bases. Germline lookup yields CDR1 SEHNR and CDR2 FQNEAQ (reference sequence). CDR3 length equals 18 residues. Unmatched junction bases numbered 9, after V lost 7 bases and J lost 0 bases. In DNA, the CDR3 is TGTGCCAGCACCCGAGGACTAGCGGGGGGGAAGTACCAAGAGACCCAGTACTTC. It encodes CASTRGLAGGKYQETQYF.

This clone appeared a single time. DNA for the CDR3: TGTGCCAGCAGTACACGACTAGCGCCCTACGAGCAGTACTTC. This gives the protein CASSTRLAPYEQYF. The chain recombines TRBV28 with TRBJ2-7; 8 nucleotides agree with TRBD2. CDR1 MDHEN and CDR2 SYDVKM come from the germline V gene. V was clipped by 5 bases and J by 2 bases; unmatched bases: 5. The CDR3 has 14 amino acids.

J is TRBJ2-1 and V is TRBV2; no reliable D call. Germline lookup yields CDR1 SNHLY and CDR2 FYNNEI. CDR3 size: 15 residues. V lost 10 bases to trimming and J lost 0 bases, with 16 bases between them. The CDR3 protein is CATRPPLGSYNEQFF. In DNA form, the CDR3 reads TGTGCCACCCGCCCGCCGCTCGGCTCCTACAATGAGCAGTTCTTC.

V and J are TRBV2 and TRBJ2-1; 8 bases are a match to TRBD2. The V gene end was trimmed by 7 bases and the J gene end by 7 bases; junction bases not matched to a gene: 15. The CDR3 has 16 amino acids. Germline V gene lookup returns CDR1 SNHLY and CDR2 FYNNEI. The CDR3 region is CASTESGGLGQNEQFF. CDR3 nucleotides: TGTGCCAGCACAGAAAGCGGGGGCTTGGGTCAGAATGAGCAGTTCTTC.

This sequence joins TRBV5-1 and TRBJ1-2; D not certain. CDR3 size: 14 residues. Germline CDR1 SGHRS, CDR2 YFSETQ. V was shortened by 4 bases and J by 2 bases, with 12 bases between the two germline ends. The DNA for the CDR3 is TGCGCCAGCAGCCAAACGTACAAGAACTATGGCTACACCTTC. Translating gives CASSQTYKNYGYTF.

V usage is TRBV2 and J usage is TRBJ2-7, with D possibly matching TRBD1 (6 bases). The CDR3 has 15 residues. Germline V gives CDR1 SNHLY, CDR2 FYNNEI. The germline V and J ends were trimmed by 3 bases and 4 bases, with 16 bases remaining between them. In nucleotides, the CDR3 is TGTGCCAGCAGTGAGCTGACAGGTACCCTTTACGAGCAGTACTTC. This encodes CASSELTGTLYEQYF.

This clone was seen more than once but under ten times. The rearrangement joins TRBV7-6 to TRBJ2-2; a possible D gene is TRBD1 (6 bases). The V and J ends lost 0 bases and 2 bases respectively, with 22 bases between them. CDR3 length: 20 residues. CDR1 is SGHVS, CDR2 FNYEAQ, per germline. For the CDR3, the DNA is TGTGCCAGCAGCTTAGCGAAACCAGCAGAGGGACAACGAAACACCGGGGAGCTGTTTTTT. Its translation is CASSLAKPAEGQRNTGELFF.

The CDR3 DNA sequence: TGTGCCAGCAGCCCTACTACAGGGGTGTACGAGCAGTACTTC. Protein product: CASSPTTGVYEQYF. The gene calls are TRBV5-5 and TRBJ2-7; 7 bases align to TRBD1. The CDR3 contains 14 residues. The V segment lost 4 bases and the J segment 4 bases; nucleotides outside the gene matches: 8. Germline values: CDR1 SGHKS, CDR2 YYEKEE (reference sequence).

CDR3 residues: CASRPWGGTNYGYTF. The CDR3, as DNA: TGTGCCAGCAGACCCTGGGGGGGAACTAACTATGGCTACACCTTC. This chain links TRBV27 with TRBJ1-2, with D possibly TRBD1 on 5 matching bases. The CDR3 has 15 amino acids. The V end lost 6 bases, the J end lost 0 bases, and 14 bases lay between the germline ends. The germline V gene has CDR1 MNHEY and CDR2 SMNVEV (reference sequence).

V and J are TRBV27 and TRBJ2-7; D perhaps matches TRBD2 (7 bases). V lost 1 base, J lost 0 bases, and 16 bases lay in between. CDR1 is MNHEY, CDR2 SMNVEV, per germline (reference sequence). The CDR3 sequence is 17 residues long. The CDR3 region is CASSLWGGDTGSYEQYF. DNA of the CDR3: TGTGCCAGCAGTTTATGGGGGGGCGACACTGGCTCCTACGAGCAGTACTTC.

This clone occurred a few times. J is TRBJ2-2 and V is TRBV6-5; a weak D match, TRBD1 (6 bases). CDR1 is MNHEY, CDR2 SVGAGI, per germline. The length of the CDR3 is 14 residues. Deletions cut 7 bases from V and 2 bases from J, with 11 bases between. CDR3 amino acids: CASTPGQNTGELFF. CDR3 in DNA: TGTGCCAGCACTCCGGGACAAAACACCGGGGAGCTGTTTTTT.

The V and J genes are TRBV6-5 and TRBJ1-6; no clear D. The germline V gene has CDR1 MNHEY and CDR2 SVGAGI. V was pared by 7 bases and J by 7 bases, with 14 bases between. CDR3 length equals 14 residues. The CDR3 nucleotides read TGTGCCAGCATGGGCCGGGGAGGGAATTCACCCCTCCACTTT. Protein: CASMGRGGNSPLHF.

CDR3 amino acids: CATSGTSYNEQFF. The CDR3 DNA reads as TGTGCCACCAGTGGAACTAGTTACAATGAGCAGTTCTTC. The rearrangement joins TRBV24-1 to TRBJ2-1, with a tentative D call TRBD2 (5 bases). V lost 5 bases, J lost 4 bases, and 8 bases lay in between. There are 13 residues in the CDR3. Looked up from germline, CDR1 is KGHDR and CDR2 is SFDVKD.

The chain is built from TRBV12-2 and TRBJ1-1; the listed D gene, TRBD1, was not tested against the DNA. TRBV12-2 is noted as a pseudogene. The CDR3 length is 15 residues. CDR3 protein: CASRLLGGRGGIAFF. As DNA, the CDR3 is TGTGCAAGTCGCTTATTAGGGGGTCGTGGGGGCATAGCTTTCTTT.

The chain has TRBV7-9 and TRBJ2-2; possible D gene TRBD2, 6 bases. CDR1 and CDR2 from the germline V gene are SEHNR and FQNEAQ (reference sequence). V lost 2 bases and J 3 bases, leaving 19 bases between the germline ends. The CDR3 length is 18 residues. The CDR3 reads CASSLFHRPSGDTGELFF. The DNA for the CDR3 is TGTGCCAGCAGCTTATTTCATCGCCCCTCGGGAGACACCGGGGAGCTGTTTTTT. Full variable domain (missing parts from reference TRBV7-9 and TRBJ2-2): DTGVSQNPRHKITKRGQNVTFRCDPISEHNRLYWYRQTLGQGPEFLTYFQNEAQLEKSRLLSDRFSAERPKGSFSTLEIQRTEQGDSAMYLCASSLFHRPSGDTGELFFGEGSRLTVL.

This clone has a handful of counts. V usage is TRBV7-8 and J usage is TRBJ1-2; no reliable D call. Trimming removed 4 bases at V and 4 bases at J, with 13 bases between. The CDR3 is made up of 14 amino acids. Germline V gives CDR1 SGHVS, CDR2 FQNEAQ. CDR3 residues: CASSSFPKAYGYTF. The CDR3 nucleotides are TGTGCCAGCAGCTCCTTTCCCAAAGCCTATGGCTACACCTTC. Variable domain in full (rest from reference TRBV7-8 and TRBJ1-2): GAGVSQSPRYKVAKRGQDVALRCDPISGHVSLFWYQQALGQGPEFLTYFQNEAQLDKSGLPSDRFFAERPEGSVSTLKIQRTQQEDSAVYLCASSSFPKAYGYTFGSGTRLTVV.